Below, 3 T cell receptor beta chains from the same sample are listed, as sequenced in a study of blood T cell repertoires in COVID-19. TCRdb's table, derived via immunoSEQ multiplex PCR, lists solely in-frame clones and lacks some. The table includes 400,000 or so clones, 70% to 90% detected once. Sequencing was carried out using PBMCs or T cells enriched from blood (not recorded which). The source is a woman aged 40-49 years with acute COVID-19.

The chain links TRBV7-6 to TRBJ2-7; a weak D match, TRBD1 (6 bases). Trimming left V 5 bases short and J 1 base short, with 12 bases between. This CDR3 is 14 amino acids long. Germline CDR1 SGHVS, CDR2 FNYEAQ. The CDR3: CASSPVRGSYEQYF. The CDR3 coding sequence is TGTGCCAGCAGCCCCGTCAGGGGATCCTACGAGCAGTACTTC. Filled out from reference TRBV7-6 and TRBJ2-7, the complete variable domain reads GAGVSQSPRYKVTKRGQDVALRCDPISGHVSLYWYRQALGQGPEFLTYFNYEAQQDKSGLPNDRFSAERPEGSISTLTIQRTEQRDSAMYRCASSPVRGSYEQYFGPGTRLTVT.

The gene calls are TRBV5-4 and TRBJ2-4, with D perhaps matching TRBD2 (6 bases). The germline gives CDR1 SGHNT, CDR2 YYREEE (reference sequence). V gave up 4 bases and J gave up 7 bases, with 18 bases separating them. The CDR3 runs 15 residues. CDR3 nucleotide sequence: TGTGCCAGCAGCCTAAACCGGGACTCGGGGAACATTCAGTACTTC. Its protein is CASSLNRDSGNIQYF.

V and J are TRBV5-4 and TRBJ1-2, with TRBD1 identical over 8 bases. CDR1 SGHNT and CDR2 YYREEE come from the germline V gene (reference sequence). This CDR3 has 13 residues. With V trimmed by 4 bases and J by 4 bases, 3 bases remained unmatched. In DNA form, the CDR3 reads TGTGCCAGCAGCAAACAGGGGGTCTATGGCTACACCTTC. Translation: CASSKQGVYGYTF.